This T cell receptor beta chain was captured in a study of T cells after yellow fever vaccination. For the study at large: SMART-Seq v4 Ultra Low Input prepared libraries from low-cell fractions.

A note on this clonotype: Its antigen is currently unknown.

Study-level points and caveats: Most clones from primary vaccination resurfaced after the booster (approximately 96% CD4, around 90% CD8). Weaker in magnitude, the secondary response showed a faster peak on day 5 versus 15.

Universal primer sites and UMIs were introduced during 5'RACE template-switching synthesis of TCR cDNA. TCRdb fed the 5' RACE reads into MiXCR, producing one record per CDR3 protein. The sample yields 350,000 to 450,000 distinct CDR3 sequences, roughly a sixth seen once. Per germline, CDR1 SGDLS and CDR2 YYNGEE. Trimming left V 0 bases short and J 6 bases short, with 8 bases between. The CDR3 has 13 amino acids. This TCR came from a man between 18 and 35 years old who received the YFV17D yellow fever vaccine. The material was PBMCs, obtained before the yellow fever booster vaccination. This chain uses TRBV9 with TRBJ2-3; tentative D call: TRBD2 (6 bases). The CDR3 spells CASSVEEGDTQYF. CDR3 nucleotides: TGTGCCAGCAGCGTAGAGGAGGGGGATACGCAGTATTTT.